This TCR beta chain emerged from a study of Graves' ophthalmopathy and Graves' hyperthyroidism. In the study overall: Stable hyperthyroidism referred to disease that showed no ophthalmopathy within 18 months of follow-up. General study findings and limits: Prediction of ophthalmopathy progression reached about 70% sensitivity and around 72% specificity. A majority of expanded thyroid clonotypes exceeding 0.001 frequency were likewise present in blood.

The authors enrolled newly diagnosed hyperthyroidism patients aged 18 to 65 with under 2 months' duration. The CDR3 length is 18 residues. V was clipped by 1 base and J by 0 bases; unmatched bases: 4. Germline CDR1 reads LGHDT; CDR2 reads YNNKEL (reference sequence). Amplification of the TCR beta CDR3 regions used RNA transcripts (as template). Second-round multiplex PCR came after a first-round RT-PCR that employed HTBI primers. TCRdb analysed the multiplex PCR reads with MiXCR anew, one entry per CDR3 protein. Seen here are around 1.1 million distinct CDR3 sequences, roughly 35% observed once, and the top ten hold around 10%. Comment on this clonotype: Its antigen is as yet unknown.

This chain connects TRBV3-1 to TRBJ1-6; 9 positions match TRBD1. The sequenced material came from peripheral blood or thyroid tissue (not recorded which). The sequence was collected from an adult man with Graves' hyperthyroidism. The CDR3 DNA is TGTGCCAGCAGCCAAGTCTGGACAGGGGACTCCTATAATTCACCCCTCCACTTT. This sequence encodes CASSQVWTGDSYNSPLHF.